This is a list of T cell receptor beta chains from one sample in a study of type 1 and type 2 diabetes patients. MiXCR, applied by TCRdb to the multiplex PCR reads, yields one record per CDR3 protein. The sample holds some 250,000 distinct CDR3 sequences; around 47% are singletons and the top ten take around 13%. Sequencing input: peripheral blood mononuclear cells (PBMCs). These receptors were collected from a man between 18 and 35 years old with type 2 diabetes. CDR3s include the opening cysteine and the closing phenylalanine or tryptophan. The D gene is left open where the match is weak. Not all rows give a size; the values are once, few, many and, for expanded clones, a class.

V,J,length,D,size,CDR3,DNA
TRBV11-1,TRBJ2-3,16,TRBD2,-,CASSLFSGGGSDTQYF,TGTGCCAGTAGTCTGTTTAGCGGGGGAGGCTCAGATACGCAGTATTTT
TRBV7-6,TRBJ1-1,14,-,few,CASRPGLGNTEAFF,TGTGCCAGCAGGCCAGGGCTCGGGAACACTGAAGCTTTCTTT
TRBV20-1,TRBJ2-3,15,-,-,CSARWDVSYTDTQYF,TGCAGTGCTAGATGGGACGTAAGTTACACAGATACGCAGTATTTT
TRBV2,TRBJ2-7,12,-,many,CASRDRLYEQYF,TGTGCCAGCAGAGATAGGCTCTACGAGCAGTACTTC
TRBV9,TRBJ2-5,15,-,-,CASSLVEGRSETQYF,TGTGCCAGCAGCTTAGTGGAGGGGCGGTCGGAGACCCAGTACTTC
TRBV7-2,TRBJ2-7,13,TRBD2,-,CASSGVSGGEQYF,TGCGCCAGCAGTGGAGTGAGCGGGGGCGAGCAGTACTTC
TRBV30,TRBJ2-7,15,-,few,CAWSVPGARRYEQYF,TGTGCCTGGAGTGTACCTGGGGCGCGACGATACGAGCAGTACTTC
TRBV3-1,TRBJ2-7,13,-,-,CASSFGPAYEQYF,TGTGCCAGCAGCTTCGGACCAGCCTACGAGCAGTACTTC
TRBV2,TRBJ2-7,12,-,many,CASKGFSYEQYF,TGTGCCAGCAAGGGGTTCTCCTACGAGCAGTACTTC
TRBV25-1,TRBJ2-2,19,TRBD2,-,CASSNSKGRTSGSSGELFF,TGTGCCAGCAGCAACTCAAAAGGACGGACTAGCGGGAGTTCCGGGGAGCTGTTTTTT
TRBV9,TRBJ2-3,17,TRBD2,-,CTSSVAPGGYGTDTQYF,TGTACCAGCAGCGTAGCCCCGGGGGGGTACGGCACAGATACGCAGTATTTT
TRBV20-1,TRBJ1-5,15,-,-,CSARDPGLSNQPQHF,TGCAGTGCTAGAGACCCGGGACTTAGCAATCAGCCCCAGCATTTT
TRBV7-2,TRBJ2-2,13,-,-,CAGTTANTGELFF,TGTGCCGGCACGACGGCGAACACCGGGGAGCTGTTTTTT
TRBV30,TRBJ1-6,14,-,-,CAWNARGGNSPLHF,TGTGCCTGGAATGCCCGAGGGGGGAATTCACCCCTCCACTTT
TRBV19,TRBJ2-3,13,TRBD2,few,CASSSGGSDTQYF,TGTGCCAGTAGTTCGGGGGGATCAGATACGCAGTATTTT